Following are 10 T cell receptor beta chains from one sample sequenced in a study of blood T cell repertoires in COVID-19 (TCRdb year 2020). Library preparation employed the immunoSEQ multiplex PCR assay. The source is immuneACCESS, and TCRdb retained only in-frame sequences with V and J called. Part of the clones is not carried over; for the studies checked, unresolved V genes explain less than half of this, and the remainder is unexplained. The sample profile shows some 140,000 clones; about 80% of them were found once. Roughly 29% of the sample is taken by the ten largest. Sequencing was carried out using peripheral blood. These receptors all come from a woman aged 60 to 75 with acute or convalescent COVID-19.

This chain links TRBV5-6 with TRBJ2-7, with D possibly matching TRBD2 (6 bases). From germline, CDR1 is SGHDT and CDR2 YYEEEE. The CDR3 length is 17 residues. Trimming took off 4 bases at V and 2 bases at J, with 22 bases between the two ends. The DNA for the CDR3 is TGTGCCAGCAGCGGAGGAAGGCGGAGGGGAAGGGCCTACGAGCAGTACTTC. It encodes CASSGGRRRGRAYEQYF.

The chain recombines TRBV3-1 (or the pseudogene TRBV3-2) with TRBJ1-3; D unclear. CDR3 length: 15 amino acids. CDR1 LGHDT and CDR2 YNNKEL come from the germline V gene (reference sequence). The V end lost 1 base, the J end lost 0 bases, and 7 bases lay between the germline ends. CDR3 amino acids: CASSQVSFSGNTIYF. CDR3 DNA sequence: TGTGCCAGCAGCCAAGTTAGCTTCTCTGGAAACACCATATATTTT.

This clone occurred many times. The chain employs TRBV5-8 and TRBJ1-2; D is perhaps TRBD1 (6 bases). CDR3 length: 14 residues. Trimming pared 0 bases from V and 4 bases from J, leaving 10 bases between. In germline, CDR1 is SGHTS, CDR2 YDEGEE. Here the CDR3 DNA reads TGTGCCAGCAGCTTGGGAGGGGACACCTATGGCTACACCTTC. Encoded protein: CASSLGGDTYGYTF.

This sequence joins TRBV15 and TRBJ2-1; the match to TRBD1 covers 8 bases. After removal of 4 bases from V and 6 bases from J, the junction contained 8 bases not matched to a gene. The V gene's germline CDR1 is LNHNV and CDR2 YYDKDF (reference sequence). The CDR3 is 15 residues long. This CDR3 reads CATSIDRGPFNEQFF. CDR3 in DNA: TGTGCCACCAGCATCGACAGGGGACCTTTCAATGAGCAGTTCTTC.

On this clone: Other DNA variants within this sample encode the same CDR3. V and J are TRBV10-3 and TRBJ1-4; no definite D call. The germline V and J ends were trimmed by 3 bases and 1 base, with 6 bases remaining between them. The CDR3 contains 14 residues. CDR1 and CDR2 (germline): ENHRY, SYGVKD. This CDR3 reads CAISESGTNEKLFF. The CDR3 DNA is TGTGCCATCAGTGAATCGGGAACTAATGAAAAACTGTTTTTT.

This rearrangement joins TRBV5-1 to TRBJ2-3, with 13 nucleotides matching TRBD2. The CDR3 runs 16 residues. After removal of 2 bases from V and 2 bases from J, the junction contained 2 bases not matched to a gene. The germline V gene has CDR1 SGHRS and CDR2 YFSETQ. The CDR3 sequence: CASSFTSGGATDTQYF. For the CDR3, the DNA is TGCGCCAGCAGCTTTACTAGCGGGGGGGCCACAGATACGCAGTATTTT.

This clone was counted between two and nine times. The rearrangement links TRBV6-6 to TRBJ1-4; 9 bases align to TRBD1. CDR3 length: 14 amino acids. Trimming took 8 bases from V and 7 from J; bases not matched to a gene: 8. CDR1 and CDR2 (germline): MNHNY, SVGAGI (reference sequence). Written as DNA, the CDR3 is TGTGCCAGCCGAGTCACAGGGGGCATTGAAAAACTGTTTTTT. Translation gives CASRVTGGIEKLFF.

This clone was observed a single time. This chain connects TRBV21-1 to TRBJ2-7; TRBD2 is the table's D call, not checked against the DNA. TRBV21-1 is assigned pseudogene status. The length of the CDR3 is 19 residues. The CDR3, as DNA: TGTGCCAGCAGCAAAGAGAGCGGGGGACTAGCGGGGGCCCCCTTGGAGCAGTACGTC. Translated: CASSKESGGLAGAPLEQYV.

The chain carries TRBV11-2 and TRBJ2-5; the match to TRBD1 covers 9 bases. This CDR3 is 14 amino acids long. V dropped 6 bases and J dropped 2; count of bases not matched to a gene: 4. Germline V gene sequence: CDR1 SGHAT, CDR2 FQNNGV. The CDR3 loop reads CASRPTGGQETQYF. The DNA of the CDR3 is TGTGCCAGCAGACCGACAGGGGGGCAAGAGACCCAGTACTTC.

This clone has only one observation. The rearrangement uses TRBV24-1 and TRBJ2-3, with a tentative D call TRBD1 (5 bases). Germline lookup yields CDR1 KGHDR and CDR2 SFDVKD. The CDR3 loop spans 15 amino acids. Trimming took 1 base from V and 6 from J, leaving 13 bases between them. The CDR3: CATSDFKGSTDTQYF. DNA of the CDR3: TGTGCCACCAGTGATTTTAAGGGGTCAACGGATACGCAGTATTTT.